Given below is one T cell receptor (beta chain) in context. Its cognate antigen is unknown. The sample is drawn from a study of T cell repertoires in cytomegalovirus infection. General study findings and limits: The study identified carriers of CMV plus the relevant HLA from cumulative public TCR beta family frequency.

The CDR3 sequence is 11 residues long. Germline CDR1 SQVTM, CDR2 ANQGSEA. Each CDR3 protein is one row after TCRdb ran MiXCR on the reads. Among some 300,000 distinct CDR3 sequences, around 10% were seen once, and the ten largest hold around 2.5%. The TCR comes from a human donor in good health (CMV status not recorded). Some clones in this sample may be carry-over from other donors' samples. The specimen sequenced was PBMCs. The genes are TRBV29-1 and TRBJ2-5, with D possibly matching TRBD1 (5 bases). CDR3 nucleotides: TGCACCCTCGCTAGGGGTGAGACCCAGTACTTC. It codes for CTLARGETQYF.